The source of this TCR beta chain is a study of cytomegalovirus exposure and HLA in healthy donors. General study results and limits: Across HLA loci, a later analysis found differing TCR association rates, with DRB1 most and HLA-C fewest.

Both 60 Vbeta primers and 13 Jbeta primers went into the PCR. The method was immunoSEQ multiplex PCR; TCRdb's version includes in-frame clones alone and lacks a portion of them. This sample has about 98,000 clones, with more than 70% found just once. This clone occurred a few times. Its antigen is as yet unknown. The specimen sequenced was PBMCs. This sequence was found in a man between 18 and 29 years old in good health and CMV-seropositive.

CDR3 sequence: CASLQGQGARYEQYF. The CDR3 bases are TGTGCCAGCCTCCAAGGGCAGGGGGCTAGGTACGAGCAGTACTTC. J is TRBJ2-7 and V is TRBV28, with TRBD1 matching 8 bases. Germline V lookup: CDR1 MDHEN, CDR2 SYDVKM. J was trimmed by 4 bases and V by 8 bases; bases with no gene match: 13. CDR3 length: 15 residues.